This T cell receptor (beta chain) comes out of a study of a mutant IDH1 vaccine in newly diagnosed glioma. Across the study: Vaccinations, eight in total, occurred in weeks 1, 3, 5, 7, 11, 15, 19, 23. There were roughly 62% males and about 38% females among treated patients, whose mean age was about 40 years.

This CDR3 comprises 15 residues. V was shortened by 8 bases and J by 0 bases, with 16 bases between the two germline ends. CDR1 MNHEY and CDR2 SMNVEV come from the germline V gene (reference sequence). Time point reported: week 5, during vaccination. Each vaccine dose was 300 ug of mutant IDH1 20-mer peptide, with topical imiquimod. Some clones are missing from TCRdb's copy, which holds only in-frame ones; the method was immunoSEQ multiplex PCR. The sample has nearly 35,000 clones, approximately 80% seen once. A word on this clone: No antigen is known for it.

Findings and limits, study-wide: Any relationship between pseudoprogression and changes in top peripheral T cell clonotypes seemed absent.

The clonotype was recovered from a man aged 30 to 45 with glioma. The chain carries TRBV27 and TRBJ1-2, with D perhaps matching TRBD1 (6 bases). The sample consisted of PBMCs, taken from a glioma patient whose treatment included an IDH1 peptide vaccine. The CDR3 DNA reads TGTGCCAGCCACATCAGGGGAGATGCTAACTATGGCTACACCTTC. It encodes CASHIRGDANYGYTF.